Following are 22 T cell receptor beta chains from one sample sequenced in a study of T cell repertoires in cytomegalovirus infection. No antigens are known for them. Each CDR3 protein gets one entry after TCRdb re-called the reads with MiXCR. The table has fewer than 1,000,000 distinct CDR3 sequences, 30% to 40% seen once. The sample here was cultured CD8+ T cells from PBMCs, taken from culture after CMV antigen stimulation. These receptors originate from a human donor in good health (CMV status not recorded). Some clones in this sample may be carry-over from other donors' samples.

This clonotype was found a few times. The rearrangement uses TRBV7-6 and TRBJ1-2, with 7 bases aligning to TRBD1. V gave up 5 bases and J gave up 6 bases; unmatched junction bases: 12. CDR1 and CDR2 from the germline V gene are SGHVS and FNYEAQ. There are 15 residues in the CDR3. CDR3 in amino acids: CASSPLSTGLDGYTF. The CDR3 DNA reads TGTGCCAGCAGCCCCTTATCGACAGGGTTGGATGGCTACACCTTC.

This clonotype was counted a few times. The chain uses TRBV7-6 and TRBJ2-4; D ambiguous. The CDR3 is 13 amino acids. V dropped 2 bases and J dropped 8 bases, with 10 bases sitting between them. Germline loops: CDR1 SGHVS, CDR2 FNYEAQ. The CDR3 here is CASSLIVWDIQYF. In DNA form, the CDR3 reads TGTGCCAGCAGCTTAATCGTTTGGGACATTCAGTACTTC.

About this clonotype: Its ends do not fully match the called genes, so a read error is possible. The CDR3, as DNA: TGTGCCAGCAGTCTGTACAAGAACACTGAAGTTTTCTTT. Encoded protein: CASSLYKNTEVFF. This rearrangement joins TRBV7-9 to TRBJ1-1; D unresolved. Germline V gene data show CDR1 as SEHNR and CDR2 as FQNEAQ (reference sequence). The CDR3 is made up of 13 amino acids.

This clonotype showed up just a few times. The chain combines TRBV27 with TRBJ2-1; 16 bases align to TRBD2. Germline trimming cut 0 bases from V and 0 bases from J; bases unmatched to any gene: 2. The germline V gene has CDR1 MNHEY and CDR2 SMNVEV (reference sequence). This CDR3 contains 19 residues. The DNA of the CDR3 is TGTGCCAGCAGTTTATCGGGACTAGCGGGGGGGAGCTCCTACAATGAGCAGTTCTTC. Amino acids: CASSLSGLAGGSSYNEQFF.

This clonotype was seen more than once but under ten times. V and J are TRBV12-3 or TRBV12-4 and TRBJ1-1; D remains unclear. Trimming stripped 5 bases from V and 1 base from J, with 8 bases between. There are 13 residues in the CDR3. CDR3 sequence: CASSTEGNTEAFF. The CDR3 region has the DNA TGTGCCAGCAGTACAGAGGGGAACACTGAAGCTTTCTTT.

This clonotype was detected once. J is TRBJ2-7 and V is TRBV6-1; weak D call: TRBD1 (6 bases). CDR1 is MNHNS, CDR2 SASEGT, per germline. The CDR3 covers 13 residues. Trimming left V 3 bases short and J 6 bases short, with 12 bases between. The CDR3 DNA is TGTGCCAGCAGTGATACAGGGTCCAGCGAGCAGTACGTC. Encoded protein: CASSDTGSSEQYV.

The CDR3 DNA sequence: TGCAGCGTTGAACGGGAGGGAGTTTCGGGCTACACCTTC. Its translation is CSVEREGVSGYTF. The rearrangement uses TRBV29-1 and TRBJ1-2; D unresolved. The CDR3 runs to 13 residues. The germline V gene has CDR1 SQVTM and CDR2 ANQGSEA. Deletions cut 2 bases from V and 8 bases from J, with 15 bases between.

The chain combines TRBV6-1 with TRBJ2-7; 7 bases line up with TRBD2. Unmatched junction bases numbered 1, after V lost 6 bases and J lost 2 bases. Germline V gene data show CDR1 as MNHNS and CDR2 as SASEGT. The CDR3 is made up of 12 amino acids. The CDR3 nucleotides are TGTGCCAGCAGGGGAGGGACCTACGAGCAGTACGTC. It yields the protein CASRGGTYEQYV.

The V and J genes are TRBV27 and TRBJ1-2; 11 bases fit TRBD1. CDR1 and CDR2 (germline): MNHEY, SMNVEV (reference sequence). V dropped 3 bases and J dropped 8; count of bases not matched to a gene: 5. There are 14 residues in the CDR3. This CDR3 is CASSLDRGRWGYTF. The CDR3 DNA reads as TGTGCCAGCAGTTTGGACAGGGGGCGTTGGGGCTACACCTTC.

This clonotype showed up just a few times. Mismatch with germline at one junction end may stem from a read error. The rearrangement uses TRBV7-7 and TRBJ2-2; D is unresolved. The CDR3 totals 15 residues. Germline-derived CDR1 and CDR2 are SSHAT and FNYEAQ (reference sequence). The CDR3 loop reads CASSFTRGTAGELFF. The CDR3 DNA follows: TGTGCTAGCAGCTTCACGCGTGGCACGGCCGGGGAGCTGTTTTTT.

The chain has TRBV11-2 and TRBJ1-5, with TRBD1 matching over 8 bases. There are 14 residues in the CDR3. After removal of 0 bases from V and 7 bases from J, the junction contained 2 bases not matched to a gene. CDR1 and CDR2 from the germline V gene are SGHAT and FQNNGV. In nucleotides, the CDR3 is TGTGCCAGCAGCTTAGAGGCAGGGGGCCAGCCCCAGCATTTT. Protein sequence: CASSLEAGGQPQHF.

This clonotype occurred a few times. The chain uses TRBV14 and TRBJ2-1; 11 bases match TRBD2. The CDR3 contains 18 residues. After removal of 0 bases from V and 3 bases from J, the junction contained 7 bases not matched to a gene. The germline CDR1 and CDR2 sequences are SGHDN and FVKESK. The CDR3 DNA is TGTGCCAGCAGCCAAGATGGCCTAGCGGGGGGCCTCTACAATGAGCAGTTCTTC. Encoded protein: CASSQDGLAGGLYNEQFF.

J is TRBJ1-2 and V is TRBV6-2 or TRBV6-3, with 8 bases matching TRBD1. The germline gives CDR1 MNHEY, CDR2 SVGEGT. This CDR3 is built from 14 residues. V trimming: 5 bases; J trimming: 6 bases; junction bases outside the gene matches: 8. The CDR3 here is CASSNAPGGDGYTF. Written as DNA, the CDR3 is TGTGCCAGCAGTAACGCCCCAGGGGGCGATGGCTACACCTTC.

On this clonotype itself: The junction departs from the called germline gene at one end, perhaps through a read error. The rearrangement joins TRBV6-1 to TRBJ1-2, with D tentatively TRBD1 (5 bases). CDR3 length: 14 residues. The V gene's germline CDR1 is MNHNS and CDR2 SASEGT. The CDR3 reads CASSEVEGPYGYTF. CDR3 DNA: TGTGCCAGCAGTGAAGTGGAGGGGCCCTATGGCTACACCTTT.

This sequence joins TRBV19 and TRBJ2-7, with D hard to call. Germline V lookup: CDR1 LNHDA, CDR2 SQIVND (reference sequence). The V end was cut by 1 base, the J end by 0 bases, with 7 bases between. CDR3 length: 14 residues. This chain's CDR3 is CASSIVDRSYEQYF. The CDR3 region has the DNA TGTGCCAGTAGTATAGTAGACCGCTCCTACGAGCAGTACTTC.

The chain uses TRBV6-1 and TRBJ2-7; perhaps TRBD1 as D (6 bases). Germline CDR1 is MNHNS and CDR2 is SASEGT. The CDR3 length is 13 residues. The V and J ends lost 8 bases and 6 bases respectively, with 17 bases between them. The CDR3 reads CASQRRGYLEQYV. The DNA of the CDR3 is TGTGCCAGCCAGCGCAGGGGTTATCTCGAGCAGTACGTC.

The chain couples TRBV5-6 to TRBJ1-4, with 12 positions matching TRBD1. Germline CDR1 reads SGHDT; CDR2 reads YYEEEE. The V and J ends lost 4 bases and 7 bases, in that order; junction bases with no gene match: 8. There are 16 residues in the CDR3. The chain's CDR3 is CASSPGQGAGREKLFF. The CDR3 nucleotides read TGTGCCAGCAGCCCGGGACAGGGGGCAGGTCGTGAAAAACTGTTTTTT.

This chain joins TRBV6-2 or TRBV6-3 and TRBJ1-5; perhaps TRBD1 as D (6 bases). Trimming took off 7 bases at V and 4 bases at J, with 17 bases between the two ends. The CDR3 spans 15 residues. Per germline, CDR1 MNHEY and CDR2 SVGEGT. The CDR3 DNA follows: TGTGCCAGCACCAACCCGGGGGCTATGAATCAGCCCCAGCATTTT. Its protein product is CASTNPGAMNQPQHF.

This clonotype was observed a handful of times. The chain links TRBV7-9 to TRBJ2-7, with D possibly matching TRBD2 (6 bases). The V end was cut by 5 bases, the J end by 0 bases, with 14 bases between. This CDR3 spans 15 amino acids. Germline V gene lookup returns CDR1 SEHNR and CDR2 FQNEAQ (reference sequence). CDR3 protein: CASSTRDGSSYEQYF. The CDR3 region has the DNA TGTGCCAGCAGCACAAGGGACGGGAGCTCCTACGAGCAGTACTTC. Full variable domain (outside the CDR3, taken from reference TRBV7-9 and TRBJ2-7): DTGVSQNPRHKITKRGQNVTFRCDPISEHNRLYWYRQTLGQGPEFLTYFQNEAQLEKSRLLSDRFSAERPKGSFSTLEIQRTEQGDSAMYLCASSTRDGSSYEQYFGPGTRLTVT.

This clonotype was observed a handful of times. The chain couples TRBV27 to TRBJ2-6, with unresolved D. The germline V and J ends were trimmed by 4 bases and 2 bases, with 9 bases remaining between them. The CDR3 is 15 amino acids. CDR1 and CDR2 from the germline V gene are MNHEY and SMNVEV (reference sequence). The CDR3 bases are TGTGCCAGCAGTTCCCCCCGGACTGGGGCCAACGTCCTGACTTTC. Its protein is CASSSPRTGANVLTF. Variable domain in full (rest from reference TRBV27 and TRBJ2-6): EAQVTQNPRYLITVTGKKLTVTCSQNMNHEYMSWYRQDPGLGLRQIYYSMNVEVTDKGDVPEGYKVSRKEKRNFPLILESPSPNQTSLYFCASSSPRTGANVLTFGAGSRLTVL.

This clonotype was counted between two and nine times. The rearrangement links TRBV6-1 to TRBJ2-3, with 12 bases that match TRBD2. Trimming took 2 bases from V and 0 from J; bases not matched to a gene: 6. The CDR3 extends over 18 amino acids. CDR1 and CDR2 from the germline V gene are MNHNS and SASEGT. The CDR3 DNA sequence: TGTGCCAGCAGTGAAACTAGCGGGGGGTCCTATAGCACAGATACGCAGTATTTT. It encodes CASSETSGGSYSTDTQYF.

This rearrangement joins TRBV29-1 to TRBJ1-2; D remains unclear. Germline V gives CDR1 SQVTM, CDR2 ANQGSEA. Trimming removed 7 bases from V and 1 base from J, with 13 bases in between. This CDR3 contains 13 residues. Here the CDR3 reads CSANPGLNYGYTF. The CDR3 DNA follows: TGCAGCGCAAATCCGGGCCTTAACTATGGCTACACCTTC. The whole variable domain, filled in from reference TRBV29-1 and TRBJ1-2, reads SAVISQKPSRDICQRGTSLTIQCQVDSQVTMMFWYRQQPGQSLTLIATANQGSEATYESGFVIDKFPISRPNLTFSTLTVSNMSPEDSSIYLCSANPGLNYGYTFGSGTRLTVV.